The text below deals with one TCR beta chain. Its antigen is undetermined. The data were taken from a study of cytomegalovirus exposure and HLA in healthy donors. Overall study findings and caveats: Usually a TCR sequence was rare, but some public TCRs were found in many donors.

This CDR3 comprises 17 residues. Trimming pared 7 bases from V and 6 bases from J, leaving 26 bases between. CDR1 is SGHAT and CDR2 is FQNNGV in the germline V gene. Profiling relied on immunoSEQ multiplex PCR, and the TCRdb table lists in-frame clones only, not all of them. The data contain 250,000 to 300,000 clones, roughly 85% of them singletons. Sequencing used PBMCs. The receptor was isolated from a young woman in good health and CMV-seronegative. This rearrangement joins TRBV11-2 to TRBJ2-3; D is perhaps TRBD2 (7 bases). The chain's CDR3 is CASNQPFIGGLVDTQYF. The CDR3 DNA reads TGTGCCAGCAACCAACCCTTCATCGGGGGGCTTGTGGATACGCAGTATTTT.